Presented here are 21 T cell receptor beta chains from one specimen sequenced in a study of T cell changes during pregnancy in multiple sclerosis. Generated by immunoSEQ multiplex PCR, the TCRdb table keeps only in-frame clones and is missing some. The table includes approximately 25,000 clones, around nine tenths detected once. The specimen was CD4+ T cells from peripheral blood mononuclear cells, collected in the first trimester of pregnancy. Receptor source: a female donor in good health, enrolled as a control in a pregnancy study.

In regard to this clone: One end of the junction varies from germline; a read error may be responsible. V usage is TRBV11-2 and J usage is TRBJ2-5; 7 bases line up with TRBD2. The germline gives CDR1 SGHAT, CDR2 FQNNGV. CDR3 length: 12 amino acids. This CDR3 reads CASSSVPSGPDF. The DNA for the CDR3 is TGTGCCAGCAGCTCCGTGCCTAGCGGTCCAGACTTC.

The J gene is TRBJ1-1, the V gene TRBV5-1; D is ambiguous. CDR1 is SGHRS, CDR2 YFSETQ, per germline. V was trimmed by 0 bases and J by 1 base, leaving 10 bases between them. The CDR3 sequence is 15 residues long. The CDR3 DNA reads as TGCGCCAGCAGCTTGGCCGAGACAAAGAACACTGAAGCTTTCTTT. It is translated as CASSLAETKNTEAFF. The full variable domain, rest sourced from reference TRBV5-1 and TRBJ1-1, is KAGVTQTPRYLIKTRGQQVTLSCSPISGHRSVSWYQQTPGQGLQFLFEYFSETQRNKGNFPGRFSGRQFSNSRSEMNVSTLELGDSALYLCASSLAETKNTEAFFGQGTRLTVV.

This chain uses TRBV27 with TRBJ2-5; D gene uncertain. The V end lost 2 bases, the J end lost 5 bases, and 9 bases lay between the germline ends. The CDR3 has 13 residues. Germline V gene sequence: CDR1 MNHEY, CDR2 SMNVEV (reference sequence). CDR3 sequence: CASSLVASETQYF. CDR3 DNA: TGTGCCAGCAGTTTAGTAGCTAGTGAGACCCAGTACTTC.

The rearrangement uses TRBV6-5 and TRBJ2-1; the match to TRBD1 covers 9 bases. Unmatched junction bases numbered 0, after V lost 1 base and J lost 8 bases. Germline CDR1 reads MNHEY; CDR2 reads SVGAGI. The CDR3 has 13 amino acids. DNA for the CDR3: TGTGCCAGCAGTTACTGGACAGGGGATGAGCAGTTCTTC. Amino acids: CASSYWTGDEQFF.

The J gene is TRBJ2-2, the V gene TRBV6-1; TRBD2 is a possible D gene (5 bases). This CDR3 comprises 13 residues. The germline V and J ends were trimmed by 10 bases and 1 base, with 10 bases remaining between them. CDR1 MNHNS and CDR2 SASEGT come from the germline V gene. The CDR3 region is CATPGMNTGELFF. The CDR3 nucleotides are TGTGCCACCCCGGGGATGAACACCGGGGAGCTGTTTTTT.

J is TRBJ1-2 and V is TRBV27; TRBD1 agrees at 8 bases. Germline CDR1 and CDR2: MNHEY and SMNVEV (reference sequence). This CDR3 contains 14 residues. J gave up 4 bases and V 2 bases, and 3 bases lay outside the gene matches. The CDR3: CASSLGTGPYGYTF. In DNA, the CDR3 is TGTGCCAGCAGTTTAGGGACAGGTCCCTATGGCTACACCTTC.

The chain employs TRBV5-1 and TRBJ2-7; 10 nucleotides line up with TRBD2. The V gene's germline CDR1 is SGHRS and CDR2 YFSETQ. This CDR3 is built from 16 residues. Unmatched junction bases numbered 5, after V lost 1 base and J lost 1 base. The CDR3 DNA reads TGCGCCAGCAGCTTGTCCCAGACTAGCGGGTCCTACGAGCAGTACTTC. Amino acid sequence: CASSLSQTSGSYEQYF.

V usage is TRBV19 and J usage is TRBJ2-3; a possible D gene is TRBD1 (6 bases). Germline-derived CDR1 and CDR2 are LNHDA and SQIVND (reference sequence). Trimming removed 7 bases at V and 5 bases at J, with 19 bases between. CDR3 length equals 15 residues. CDR3 in amino acids: CASTQTGVLRDTQYF. The CDR3, as DNA: TGTGCCAGTACCCAGACAGGCGTGCTTCGAGATACGCAGTATTTT.

J is TRBJ2-7 and V is TRBV6-5, with unresolved D. CDR3 length: 14 amino acids. Per germline, CDR1 MNHEY and CDR2 SVGAGI. V lost 5 bases and J lost 0, with 11 bases in between. CDR3 DNA: TGTGCCAGCAGTGGCGGTAAAAGCTCCTACGAGCAGTACTTC. Protein sequence: CASSGGKSSYEQYF.

The chain uses TRBV25-1 and TRBJ2-1, with TRBD1 matching over 10 bases. From germline, CDR1 is MGHDK and CDR2 SYGVNS. The CDR3 runs 13 residues. With V trimmed by 7 bases and J by 8 bases, 5 bases remained unmatched. The CDR3 reads CASMDRGYDEQFF. The CDR3 nucleotides read TGTGCCAGCATGGACAGGGGGTACGATGAGCAGTTCTTC.

The CDR3 DNA reads as TGTGCCAGTAGTACAACGGGACTCGCTGAGCAGTACTTC. Translated: CASSTTGLAEQYF. The V gene is TRBV19, the J gene TRBJ2-7; maybe TRBD2 (6 bases). The germline V gene has CDR1 LNHDA and CDR2 SQIVND (reference sequence). The CDR3 has 13 residues. Trimming left V 4 bases short and J 7 bases short, with 14 bases between.

This clone was counted once. This chain joins TRBV5-1 and TRBJ2-2; D gene ambiguous. With 3 bases removed from V and 5 bases from J, the gap between germline ends came to 8 bases. CDR1 and CDR2 from the germline V gene are SGHRS and YFSETQ. The CDR3 totals 13 residues. This chain's CDR3 is CASSSVLTGELFF. The DNA for the CDR3 is TGCGCCAGCAGCTCCGTCCTAACCGGGGAGCTGTTTTTT.

This clone showed up just once. This chain connects TRBV11-1 to TRBJ1-1; a weak D match, TRBD1 (6 bases). Germline V gene data show CDR1 as SGHAT and CDR2 as FQDESV (reference sequence). Trimming stripped 3 bases from V and 4 bases from J, with 18 bases between. The CDR3 is made up of 16 amino acids. The CDR3 nucleotides are TGTGCCAGCAGCTTGACGAACAGGGACCACTCCACTGAAGCTTTCTTT. As protein: CASSLTNRDHSTEAFF.

The CDR3 DNA is TGTGCCAGCAGCCAGAGAGCGAGCTCTGGGGCCAACGTCCTGACTTTC. This sequence encodes CASSQRASSGANVLTF. This chain links TRBV7-3 with TRBJ2-6; D is unresolved. Germline CDR1 reads SGHTA; CDR2 reads FQGTGA. The CDR3 has 16 residues. V lost 5 bases and J 0 bases, leaving 11 bases between the germline ends.

This chain links TRBV2 with TRBJ1-6, with 10 bases that match TRBD1. J lost 4 bases, V lost 6 bases, and 3 bases had no gene match. The germline CDR1 and CDR2 sequences are SNHLY and FYNNEI. CDR3 size: 15 residues. The chain's CDR3 is CASSPDRGYNSPLHF. CDR3 nucleotide sequence: TGTGCCAGCAGCCCGGACAGGGGGTATAATTCACCCCTCCACTTT.

The chain employs TRBV5-1 and TRBJ2-6; D might be TRBD1 (6 bases). V dropped 0 bases and J dropped 3 bases, with 16 bases sitting between them. The length of the CDR3 is 18 residues. Germline loops: CDR1 SGHRS, CDR2 YFSETQ. The CDR3 nucleotides are TGCGCCAGCAGCTTGGCCTCAGGGGCGGTAGTTGGGGCCAACGTCCTGACTTTC. It encodes CASSLASGAVVGANVLTF.

The chain employs TRBV10-3 and TRBJ2-1; possible D gene TRBD1, 6 bases. The CDR3 consists of 15 residues. CDR1 and CDR2 (germline): ENHRY, SYGVKD. V was shortened by 0 bases and J by 4 bases, with 10 bases between the two germline ends. In DNA, the CDR3 is TGTGCCATCAGTGAGTCGGGACAAGGTTACAATGAGCAGTTCTTC. Translating it yields CAISESGQGYNEQFF.

J is TRBJ1-2 and V is TRBV7-6; 9 bases match TRBD1. Trimming at V came to 5 bases and at J to 8 bases, leaving 12 bases not matched to a gene. The length of the CDR3 is 15 residues. Germline CDR1 reads SGHVS; CDR2 reads FNYEAQ. The CDR3 here is CASSLFPGQGGGYTF. The CDR3 DNA is TGTGCCAGCAGCCTATTTCCGGGACAGGGTGGAGGCTACACCTTC.

The chain employs TRBV7-9 and TRBJ1-5; the D gene is possibly TRBD1 (6 bases). V lost 5 bases, J lost 2 bases, and 13 bases lay in between. Germline V lookup: CDR1 SEHNR, CDR2 FQNEAQ (reference sequence). This CDR3 contains 15 residues. The CDR3 nucleotides are TGTGCCAGCAGCCCTGAGACAGGCCGCAATCAGCCCCAGCATTTT. Its protein product is CASSPETGRNQPQHF.

This chain uses TRBV6-5 with TRBJ1-1, with 7 bases matching TRBD1. The CDR3 runs 12 residues. Germline lookup yields CDR1 MNHEY and CDR2 SVGAGI. The ends lost 6 bases at V and 6 bases at J; junction bases unmatched: 4. The CDR3 sequence is CASRQGFSEAFF. CDR3 DNA sequence: TGTGCCAGCAGACAGGGGTTCTCTGAAGCTTTCTTT.

The chain is built from TRBV30 and TRBJ1-6, with D perhaps TRBD1 (6 bases). Germline CDR1 GTSNPN, CDR2 SVGIG (reference sequence). This CDR3 has 15 amino acids. Trimming stripped 0 bases from V and 6 bases from J, with 12 bases between. CDR3 sequence reads: CAWSVRQAANSPLHF. CDR3 coding DNA: TGTGCCTGGAGTGTACGACAGGCTGCTAATTCACCCCTCCACTTT.